This record looks at one T cell receptor beta chain sequence and its context. Its antigen is not known. This entry belongs to a study of vaccination and CD4 T cells after COVID-19. Findings and limits, study-wide: Median SARS-CoV-2-reactive clonotype numbers rose nonsignificantly, about 20 to 40.

The treatment denotes: roughly 10-day PBMC culture with coronavirus spike peptide pools or control peptides (ViraFEST assay). Peptide pools at approximately 9.1 ug/ml and IL-2 at about 9.6 IU/ml were added to cultures of roughly 2.2 million PBMCs per well. Germline V gene lookup returns CDR1 DFQATT and CDR2 SNEGSKA (reference sequence). V lost 5 bases, J lost 2 bases, and 19 bases lay in between. The length of the CDR3 is 16 residues. Sequence data for DNA of cultured CD4+ T cells were generated by the Oncomine TCR Beta short-read assay. TCRdb ran MiXCR on the PCR reads and lists one entry per CDR3 protein. The sample lists more than 15,000 distinct CDR3 sequences, about 56% occurring once.

The TCR sequence derives from a human donor who had recovered from COVID-19. The rearrangement links TRBV20-1 to TRBJ2-4; D tentatively reads TRBD1 or TRBD2 (6 bases each). The sample was CD4+ T cells from blood, cultured in vitro, taken before SARS-CoV-2 vaccination. CDR3 nucleotides: TGCAGTGCTGAGGGGGGCAGGGCCCAAACCAAAAACATTCAGTACTTC. Residues: CSAEGGRAQTKNIQYF.